Detailed here is one T cell receptor (beta chain). The method was immunoSEQ multiplex PCR; TCRdb's version includes in-frame clones alone and lacks a portion of them. Of 250,000 to 350,000 clones detected, about 82% appear once; the ten largest clones hold 1.5% to 2%. This sample is drawn from a study of blood T cell repertoires in COVID-19. The CDR3 has 14 amino acids. V lost 3 bases to trimming and J lost 5 bases; unmatched junction nucleotides: 3. Germline V gene lookup returns CDR1 SGDLS and CDR2 YYNGEE. The TCR originated in a woman aged 45-65 years with acute or convalescent COVID-19. The rearrangement joins TRBV9 to TRBJ1-5; 9 bases align to TRBD1. Sequenced: peripheral blood. For the CDR3, the DNA is TGTGCCAGCAGCGCTGACAGGGGGTATCAGCCCCAGCATTTT. Protein: CASSADRGYQPQHF.